The 10 T cell receptor beta chains presented below share a single source sample, sequenced in a study of cytomegalovirus exposure and HLA in healthy donors. The PCR ran on 60 Vbeta and 13 Jbeta primers. Some clones are missing from TCRdb's copy, which holds only in-frame ones; the method was immunoSEQ multiplex PCR. The sample lists over 150,000 clones; 65% to 90% were seen once. The sample was PBMCs. The receptors originated from a human donor in good health.

The chain links TRBV6-6 to TRBJ2-7, with a weak D call TRBD2 (6 bases). Trimming shortened V by 5 bases and J by 1 base, and 18 bases separated the two germline ends. Per germline, CDR1 MNHNY and CDR2 SVGAGI (reference sequence). The CDR3 length is 16 residues. CDR3 bases: TGTGCCAGCAGTCCCGCGGGACTCGGGCCTTCCTACGAGCAGTACTTC. Protein sequence: CASSPAGLGPSYEQYF.

The chain has TRBV7-9 and TRBJ2-5; D unclear. The length of the CDR3 is 14 residues. V shed 2 bases and J shed 1 base, with 8 bases lying between them. Germline V gene sequence: CDR1 SEHNR, CDR2 FQNEAQ (reference sequence). DNA for the CDR3: TGTGCCAGCAGCTTATTATCGAGCCAAGAGACCCAGTACTTC. Its translation: CASSLLSSQETQYF.

CDR3 residues: CASSPDSGTGNYEQYF. The CDR3 region has the DNA TGCGCCAGCAGCCCGGACTCCGGGACTGGAAACTACGAGCAGTACTTC. The rearrangement uses TRBV5-1 and TRBJ2-7; D possibly corresponds to TRBD2 (6 bases). Trimming left V 4 bases short and J 3 bases short, with 20 bases between. In germline, CDR1 is SGHRS, CDR2 YFSETQ. This CDR3 has 16 residues.

The genes are TRBV7-9 and TRBJ2-5, with TRBD2 matching over 8 bases. There are 14 residues in the CDR3. CDR1 is SEHNR, CDR2 FQNEAQ, per germline (reference sequence). The V segment lost 4 bases and the J segment 5 bases; nucleotides outside the gene matches: 6. This CDR3 reads CASSSRGGDETQYF. DNA for the CDR3: TGTGCCAGCAGCTCCCGGGGGGGCGATGAGACCCAGTACTTC.

Remarks on this clone: An end of the junction differs from the germline gene, which may be a read error. This chain uses TRBV28 with TRBJ1-2; 7 nucleotides match TRBD1. CDR3 size: 15 residues. The germline gives CDR1 MDHEN, CDR2 SYDVKM. This CDR3 is CASSSLTGVNDGYTF. DNA of the CDR3: TGTGCCAGCAGTTCTCTTACAGGGGTTAACGATGGCTACACCTTC.

The chain employs TRBV28 and TRBJ2-1; the match to TRBD1 covers 9 bases. Trimming took 4 bases from V and 9 from J; bases not matched to a gene: 10. CDR1 and CDR2 from the germline V gene are MDHEN and SYDVKM. The CDR3 has 15 residues. CDR3 sequence (DNA): TGTGCCAGCAGTTCACAGGGACAGGGCATTACTGAGCAGTTCTTC. It translates to CASSSQGQGITEQFF. Full variable domain (remainder filled in from reference TRBV28 and TRBJ2-1): DVKVTQSSRYLVKRTGEKVFLECVQDMDHENMFWYRQDPGLGLRLIYFSYDVKMKEKGDIPEGYSVSREKKERFSLILESASTNQTSMYLCASSSQGQGITEQFFGPGTRLTVL.

This clone was observed a single time. V and J are TRBV7-8 and TRBJ2-5; 8 bases are shared with TRBD2. The germline V gene encodes CDR1 SGHVS and CDR2 FQNEAQ. V was clipped by 6 bases and J by 4 bases; unmatched bases: 10. This CDR3 region has 15 residues. CDR3: CASRITSGVAETQYF. CDR3 nucleotide sequence: TGTGCCAGCAGGATAACTAGCGGAGTAGCAGAGACCCAGTACTTC.

The chain uses TRBV9 and TRBJ2-3; possible D gene TRBD2, 6 bases. The germline CDR1 and CDR2 sequences are SGDLS and YYNGEE. The CDR3 totals 16 residues. Trimming left V 3 bases short and J 4 bases short, with 18 bases between. The CDR3 DNA reads TGTGCCAGCAGCGCCTATCTAGCGTATCCCCCAGATACGCAGTATTTT. Its protein is CASSAYLAYPPDTQYF. Variable domain in full (rest from reference TRBV9 and TRBJ2-3): DSGVTQTPKHLITATGQRVTLRCSPRSGDLSVYWYQQSLDQGLQFLIQYYNGEERAKGNILERFSAQQFPDLHSELNLSSLELGDSALYFCASSAYLAYPPDTQYFGPGTRLTVL.

The genes are TRBV10-3 and TRBJ2-7, with 10 positions matching TRBD2. Losses at the gene ends were 3 bases for V and 6 bases for J; bases not matched to a gene: 11. The CDR3 covers 16 residues. Germline assignment: CDR1 ENHRY and CDR2 SYGVKD. The CDR3 sequence: CAISDSSGGQRSEQYF. The CDR3 coding sequence is TGTGCCATCAGTGACTCTAGCGGGGGACAGAGGAGCGAGCAGTACTTC.

This chain joins TRBV7-8 and TRBJ2-5; maybe TRBD1 (5 bases). This CDR3 has 14 amino acids. The ends were cut back, 6 bases at V and 0 bases at J, with 11 bases in the middle. The V gene's germline CDR1 is SGHVS and CDR2 FQNEAQ. The CDR3 loop is CASRVDTHQETQYF. The CDR3 coding sequence is TGTGCCAGCAGGGTGGACACCCACCAAGAGACCCAGTACTTC.